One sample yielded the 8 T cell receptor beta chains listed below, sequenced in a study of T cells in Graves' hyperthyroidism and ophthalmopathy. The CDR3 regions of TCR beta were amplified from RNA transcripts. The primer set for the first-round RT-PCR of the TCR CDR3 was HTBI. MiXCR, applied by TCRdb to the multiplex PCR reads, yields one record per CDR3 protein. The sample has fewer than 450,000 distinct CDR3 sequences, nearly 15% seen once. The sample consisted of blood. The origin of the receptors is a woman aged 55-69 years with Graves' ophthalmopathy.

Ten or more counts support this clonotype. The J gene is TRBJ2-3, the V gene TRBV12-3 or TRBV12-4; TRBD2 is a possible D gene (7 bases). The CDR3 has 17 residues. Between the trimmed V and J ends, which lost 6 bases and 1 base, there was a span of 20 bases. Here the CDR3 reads CASSPSGGGGRTDTQYF. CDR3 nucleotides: TGTGCCAGCAGCCCTAGTGGGGGGGGGGGGCGCACAGATACGCAGTATTTT.

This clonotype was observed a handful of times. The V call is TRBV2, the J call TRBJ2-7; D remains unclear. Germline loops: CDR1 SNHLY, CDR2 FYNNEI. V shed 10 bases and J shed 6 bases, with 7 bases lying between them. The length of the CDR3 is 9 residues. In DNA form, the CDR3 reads TGTGCCACCGAATCCGAGCAGTACTTC. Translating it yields CATESEQYF. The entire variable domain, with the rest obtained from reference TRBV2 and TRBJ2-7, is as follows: EPEVTQTPSHQVTQMGQEVILRCVPISNHLYFYWYRQILGQKVEFLVSFYNNEISEKSEIFDDQFSVERPDGSNFTLKIRSTKLEDSAMYFCATESEQYFGPGTRLTVT.

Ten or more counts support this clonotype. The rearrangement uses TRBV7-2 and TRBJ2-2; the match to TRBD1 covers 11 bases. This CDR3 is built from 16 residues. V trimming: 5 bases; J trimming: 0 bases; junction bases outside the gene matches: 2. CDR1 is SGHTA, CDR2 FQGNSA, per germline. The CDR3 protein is CASSRTGGANTGELFF. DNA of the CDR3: TGTGCCAGCAGCCGGACAGGGGGCGCGAACACCGGGGAGCTGTTTTTT.

The CDR3 loop is CASSLAGAEQFF. The CDR3 DNA is TGTGCCAGCAGCCTGGCAGGTGCTGAGCAGTTCTTC. The chain recombines TRBV3-1 with TRBJ2-1; D uncertain. The length of the CDR3 is 12 residues. V lost 4 bases and J lost 9, with 10 bases in between. The germline V gene encodes CDR1 LGHDT and CDR2 YNNKEL (reference sequence).

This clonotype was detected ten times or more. The CDR3 sequence: CASSAIRGAGYTGELFF. The CDR3 coding sequence is TGTGCCAGCAGCGCTATCCGTGGAGCGGGATACACCGGGGAGCTGTTTTTT. This sequence joins TRBV28 and TRBJ2-2, with 7 nucleotides matching TRBD2. The CDR3 has 17 amino acids. CDR1 and CDR2 (germline): MDHEN, SYDVKM. After removal of 6 bases from V and 3 bases from J, the junction contained 13 bases not matched to a gene.

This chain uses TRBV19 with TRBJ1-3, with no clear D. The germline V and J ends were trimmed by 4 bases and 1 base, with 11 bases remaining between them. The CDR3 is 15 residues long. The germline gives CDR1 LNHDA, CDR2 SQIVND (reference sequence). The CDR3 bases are TGTGCCAGTAGTACCTTGGAGGGTTCTGGAAACACCATATATTTT. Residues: CASSTLEGSGNTIYF.

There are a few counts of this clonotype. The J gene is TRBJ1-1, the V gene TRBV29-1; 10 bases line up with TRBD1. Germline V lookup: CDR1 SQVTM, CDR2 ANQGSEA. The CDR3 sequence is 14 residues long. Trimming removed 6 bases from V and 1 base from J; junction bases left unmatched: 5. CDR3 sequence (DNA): TGCAGCGTGATGACAGGGGGCTGGAACACTGAAGCTTTCTTT. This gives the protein CSVMTGGWNTEAFF.

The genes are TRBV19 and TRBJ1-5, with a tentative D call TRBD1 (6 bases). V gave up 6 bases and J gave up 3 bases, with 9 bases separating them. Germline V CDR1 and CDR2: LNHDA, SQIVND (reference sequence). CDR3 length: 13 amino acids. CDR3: CASSGQLNQPQHF. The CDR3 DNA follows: TGTGCCAGTAGCGGACAGCTCAATCAGCCCCAGCATTTT.